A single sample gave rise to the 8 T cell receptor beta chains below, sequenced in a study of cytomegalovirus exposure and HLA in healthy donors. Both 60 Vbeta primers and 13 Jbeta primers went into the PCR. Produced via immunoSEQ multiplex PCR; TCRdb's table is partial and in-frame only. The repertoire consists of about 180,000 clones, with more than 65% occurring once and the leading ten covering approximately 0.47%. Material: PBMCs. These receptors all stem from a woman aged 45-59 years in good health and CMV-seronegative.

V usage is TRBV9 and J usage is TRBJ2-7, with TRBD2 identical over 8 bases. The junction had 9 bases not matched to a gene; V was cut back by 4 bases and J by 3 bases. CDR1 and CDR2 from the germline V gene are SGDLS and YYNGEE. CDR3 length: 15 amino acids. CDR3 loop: CASSPRGGPYYEQYF. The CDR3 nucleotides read TGTGCCAGCAGCCCCCGCGGGGGGCCCTACTACGAGCAGTACTTC.

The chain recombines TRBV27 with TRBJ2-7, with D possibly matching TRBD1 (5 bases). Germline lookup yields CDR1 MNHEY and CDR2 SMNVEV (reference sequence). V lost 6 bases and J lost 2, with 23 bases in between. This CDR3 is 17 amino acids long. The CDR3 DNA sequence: TGTGCCAGCAGGGATTTAGGAGATTCTAGGGGTACCTACGAGCAGTACTTC. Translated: CASRDLGDSRGTYEQYF.

The CDR3 DNA reads as TGTGCCAGCAAGGGGGCGGGAGAGACCCAGTACTTC. It yields the protein CASKGAGETQYF. The chain carries TRBV6-6 and TRBJ2-5, with 7 bases lining up with TRBD1. CDR1 MNHNY and CDR2 SVGAGI come from the germline V gene (reference sequence). J lost 4 bases, V lost 7 bases, and 3 bases had no gene match. This CDR3 contains 12 residues.

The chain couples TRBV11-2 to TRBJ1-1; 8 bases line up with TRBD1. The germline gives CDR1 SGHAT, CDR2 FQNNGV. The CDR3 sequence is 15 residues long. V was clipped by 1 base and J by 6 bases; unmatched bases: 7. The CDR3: CASSLADRVKAEAFF. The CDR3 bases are TGTGCCAGCAGCTTAGCGGACAGGGTAAAGGCTGAAGCTTTCTTT.

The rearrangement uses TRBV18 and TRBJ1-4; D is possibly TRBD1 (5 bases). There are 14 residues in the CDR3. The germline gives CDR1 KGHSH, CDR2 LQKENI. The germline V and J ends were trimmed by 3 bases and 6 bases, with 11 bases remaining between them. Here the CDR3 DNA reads TGTGCCAGCTCACCTCCAGACAGTTATGAAAAACTGTTTTTT. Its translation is CASSPPDSYEKLFF.

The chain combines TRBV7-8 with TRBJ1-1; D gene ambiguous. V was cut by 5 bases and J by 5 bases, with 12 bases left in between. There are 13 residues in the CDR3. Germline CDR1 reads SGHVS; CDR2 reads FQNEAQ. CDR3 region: CASSAGRWTEAFF. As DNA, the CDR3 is TGTGCCAGCAGCGCGGGTCGATGGACTGAAGCTTTCTTT.

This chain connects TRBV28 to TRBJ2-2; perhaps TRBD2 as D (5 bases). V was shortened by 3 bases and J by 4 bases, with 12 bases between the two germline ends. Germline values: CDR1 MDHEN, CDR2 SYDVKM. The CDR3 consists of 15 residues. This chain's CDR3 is CASSLGSEGTGELFF. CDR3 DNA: TGTGCCAGCAGTTTGGGAAGTGAGGGCACCGGGGAGCTGTTTTTT.

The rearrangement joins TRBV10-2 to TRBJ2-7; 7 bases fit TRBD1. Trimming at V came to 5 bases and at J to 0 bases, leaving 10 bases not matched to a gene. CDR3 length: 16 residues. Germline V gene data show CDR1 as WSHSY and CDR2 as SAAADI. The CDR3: CASSLLSGQFSYEQYF. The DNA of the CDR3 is TGCGCCAGCAGTCTTCTATCGGGACAGTTCTCCTACGAGCAGTACTTC.